The clone carrying this T cell receptor beta chain turned up a few times. The data originate from a study of T cells of healthy individuals. The germline CDR1 and CDR2 sequences are SGHNT and YYREEE (reference sequence). The CDR3 consists of 15 residues. The J segment lost 5 bases and the V segment lost 1 base, leaving 4 bases of the junction unmatched. Using its own MiXCR run on the 5' RACE reads, TCRdb lists one record per CDR3 protein. This sample has around 83,000 distinct CDR3 sequences, with approximately 4.7% found just once. The TCR originated in a female donor in good health. The chain carries TRBV5-4 and TRBJ2-7, with TRBD2 matching 12 bases. The CDR3 DNA reads as TGTGCCAGCAGCTTGACTAGCGGGAGGTGGCACGAGCAGTACTTC. Residues: CASSLTSGRWHEQYF.